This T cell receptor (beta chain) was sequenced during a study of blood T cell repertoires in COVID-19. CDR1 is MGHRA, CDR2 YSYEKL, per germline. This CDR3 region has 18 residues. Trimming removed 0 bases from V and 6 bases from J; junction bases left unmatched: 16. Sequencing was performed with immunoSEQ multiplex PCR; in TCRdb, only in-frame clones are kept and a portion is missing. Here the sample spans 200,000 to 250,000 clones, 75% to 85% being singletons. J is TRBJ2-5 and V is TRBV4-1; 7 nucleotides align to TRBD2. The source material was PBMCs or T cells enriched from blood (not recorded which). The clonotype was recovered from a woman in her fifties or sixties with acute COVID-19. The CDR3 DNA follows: TGCGCCAGCAGCCAAGATTTTCCTGTGGGGGGGGTCAGGAAGACCCAGTACTTC. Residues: CASSQDFPVGGVRKTQYF.